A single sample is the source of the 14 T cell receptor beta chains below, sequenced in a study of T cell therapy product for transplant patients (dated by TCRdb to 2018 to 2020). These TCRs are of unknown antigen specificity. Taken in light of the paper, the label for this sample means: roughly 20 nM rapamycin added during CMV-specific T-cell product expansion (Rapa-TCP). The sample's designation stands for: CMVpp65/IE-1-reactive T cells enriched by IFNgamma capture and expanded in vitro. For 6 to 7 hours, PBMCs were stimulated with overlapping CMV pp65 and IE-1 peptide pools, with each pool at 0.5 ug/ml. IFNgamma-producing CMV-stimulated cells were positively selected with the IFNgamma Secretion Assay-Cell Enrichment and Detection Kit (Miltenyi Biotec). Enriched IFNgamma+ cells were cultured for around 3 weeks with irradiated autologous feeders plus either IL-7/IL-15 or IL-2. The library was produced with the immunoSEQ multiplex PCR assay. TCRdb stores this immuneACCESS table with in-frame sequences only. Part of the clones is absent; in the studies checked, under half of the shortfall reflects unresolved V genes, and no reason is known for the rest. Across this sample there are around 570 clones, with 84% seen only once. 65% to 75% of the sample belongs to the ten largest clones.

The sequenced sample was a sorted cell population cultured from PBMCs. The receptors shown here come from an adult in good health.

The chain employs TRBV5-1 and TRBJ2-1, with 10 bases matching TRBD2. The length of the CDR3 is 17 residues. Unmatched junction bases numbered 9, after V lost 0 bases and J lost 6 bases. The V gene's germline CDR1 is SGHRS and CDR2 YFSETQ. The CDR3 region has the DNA TGCGCCAGCAGCTTGGCGGAAAAAGCGGGAGGGACCAATGAGCAGTTCTTC. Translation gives CASSLAEKAGGTNEQFF.

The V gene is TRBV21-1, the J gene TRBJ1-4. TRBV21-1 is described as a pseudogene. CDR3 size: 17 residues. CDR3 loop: CASRIALYKVHNEKLFF. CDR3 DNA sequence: TGTGCCAGCAGAATTGCGCTCTACAAGGTGCATAATGAAAAACTGTTTTTT.

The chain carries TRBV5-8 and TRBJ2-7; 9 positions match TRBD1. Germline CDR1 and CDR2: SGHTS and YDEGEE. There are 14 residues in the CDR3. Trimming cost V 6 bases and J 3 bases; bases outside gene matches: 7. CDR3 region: CASKFRQGVYEQYF. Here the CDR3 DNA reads TGTGCCAGCAAATTCAGACAGGGGGTCTACGAGCAGTACTTC.

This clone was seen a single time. CDR3 loop: CASSLRSNTGELFF. The CDR3 DNA follows: TGTGCCAGCAGTTTACGGTCGAACACCGGGGAGCTGTTTTTT. The chain links TRBV28 to TRBJ2-2; D unresolved. CDR3 length: 14 residues. The V end lost 2 bases, the J end lost 0 bases, and 4 bases lay between the germline ends. Germline V lookup: CDR1 MDHEN, CDR2 SYDVKM.

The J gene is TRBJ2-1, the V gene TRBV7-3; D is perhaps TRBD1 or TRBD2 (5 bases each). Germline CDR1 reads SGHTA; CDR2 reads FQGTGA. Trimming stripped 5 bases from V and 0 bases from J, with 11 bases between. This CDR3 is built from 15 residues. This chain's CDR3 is CASSVGPSSYNEQFF. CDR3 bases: TGTGCCAGCAGCGTGGGACCCAGCTCCTACAATGAGCAGTTCTTC.

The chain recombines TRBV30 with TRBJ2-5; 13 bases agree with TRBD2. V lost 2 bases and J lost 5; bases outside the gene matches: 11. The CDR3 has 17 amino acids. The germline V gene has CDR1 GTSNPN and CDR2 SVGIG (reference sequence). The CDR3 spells CAWSPRGTSGKSETQYF. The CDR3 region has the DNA TGTGCCTGGAGTCCACGGGGGACTAGCGGGAAATCGGAGACCCAGTACTTC.

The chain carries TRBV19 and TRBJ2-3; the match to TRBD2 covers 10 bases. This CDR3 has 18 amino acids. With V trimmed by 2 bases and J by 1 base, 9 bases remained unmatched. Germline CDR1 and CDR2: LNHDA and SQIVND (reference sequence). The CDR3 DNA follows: TGTGCCAGTAGTATAAAAGGGGTTAGCGGGAGGCGCACAGATACGCAGTATTTT. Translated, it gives CASSIKGVSGRRTDTQYF.

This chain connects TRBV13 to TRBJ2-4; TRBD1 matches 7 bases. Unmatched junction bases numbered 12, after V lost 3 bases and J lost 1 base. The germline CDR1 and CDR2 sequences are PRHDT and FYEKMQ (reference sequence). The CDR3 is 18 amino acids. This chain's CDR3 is CASSLGQLDSSAKNIQYF. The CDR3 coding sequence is TGTGCCAGCAGCTTGGGACAGTTGGATTCTTCTGCCAAAAACATTCAGTACTTC.

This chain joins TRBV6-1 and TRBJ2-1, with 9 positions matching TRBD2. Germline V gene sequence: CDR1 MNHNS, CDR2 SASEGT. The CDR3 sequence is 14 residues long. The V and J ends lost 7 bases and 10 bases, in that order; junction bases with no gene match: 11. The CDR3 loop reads CASIINLAGEEQFF. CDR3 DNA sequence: TGTGCCAGCATTATAAATTTAGCGGGAGAGGAGCAGTTCTTC.

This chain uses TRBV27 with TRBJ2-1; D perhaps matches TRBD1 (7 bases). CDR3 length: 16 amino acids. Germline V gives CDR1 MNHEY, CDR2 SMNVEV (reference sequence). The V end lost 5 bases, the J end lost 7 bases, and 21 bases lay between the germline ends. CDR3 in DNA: TGTGCCAGCAGTCTTCCCCGGCCACAGGGGAGGAATGAGCAGTTCTTC. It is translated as CASSLPRPQGRNEQFF.

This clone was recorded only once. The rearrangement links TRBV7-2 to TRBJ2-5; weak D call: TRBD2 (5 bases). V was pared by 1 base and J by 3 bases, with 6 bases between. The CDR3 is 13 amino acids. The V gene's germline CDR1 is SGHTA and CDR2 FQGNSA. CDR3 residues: CASSLEAEETQYF. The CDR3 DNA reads TGTGCCAGCAGCTTAGAAGCGGAAGAGACCCAGTACTTC.

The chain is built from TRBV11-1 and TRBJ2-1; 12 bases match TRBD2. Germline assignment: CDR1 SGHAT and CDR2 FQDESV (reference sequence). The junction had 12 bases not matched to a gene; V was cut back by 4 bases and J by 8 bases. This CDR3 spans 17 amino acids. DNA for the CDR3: TGTGCCAGCAGCTCCCCGCTTCTAGCGGGAGGGCAGGATGAGCAGTTCTTC. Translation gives CASSSPLLAGGQDEQFF.

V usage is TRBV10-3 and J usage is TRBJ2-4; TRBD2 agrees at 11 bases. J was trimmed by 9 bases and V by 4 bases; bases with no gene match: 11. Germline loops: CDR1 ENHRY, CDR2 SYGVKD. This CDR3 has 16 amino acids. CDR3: CAISGVSGRAMGIQYF. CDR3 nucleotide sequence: TGTGCCATCAGTGGGGTTAGCGGGAGGGCCATGGGCATTCAGTACTTC.

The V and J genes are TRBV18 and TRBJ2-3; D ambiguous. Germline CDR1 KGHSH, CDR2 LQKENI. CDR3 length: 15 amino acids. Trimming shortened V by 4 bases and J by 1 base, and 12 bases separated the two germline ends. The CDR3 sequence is CASSLALGGTDTQYF. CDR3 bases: TGTGCCAGCTCACTTGCATTAGGTGGCACAGATACGCAGTATTTT.